This TCR beta chain is drawn from a study of blood T cell repertoires in COVID-19. Overall study context: COVID-19 samples from acute and convalescent phases originated in the United States, Italy and Spain.

Authors' data handling: By means of reference gene primer amplification, nucleated cell counts were estimated. Sequencing used immunoSEQ multiplex PCR; TCRdb keeps in-frame clones, though not all of them. V and J calls and clone size come straight from that table; D and trimming were deduced from the DNA. The sample shows approximately 210,000 clones, roughly 87% of them seen only once. In the case of this clone: Different DNA sequences within this sample yield the same CDR3.

The source of this sequence is a man aged 35 to 55 with active or convalescent COVID-19. The material sequenced was peripheral blood.

The DNA of the CDR3 is TGCAGCGTTGAAAGGGGATACATGAACACTGAAGCTTTCTTT. This sequence encodes CSVERGYMNTEAFF. The J gene is TRBJ1-1, the V gene TRBV29-1, with TRBD1 as a possible D gene (5 bases). CDR3 length: 14 residues. Germline V lookup: CDR1 SQVTM, CDR2 ANQGSEA. Trimming took 2 bases from V and 0 from J, leaving 10 bases between them.